Listed below are T cell receptor beta chains from one sample, sequenced in a study of beta chain features in type 1 diabetes. Sequencing was performed with immunoSEQ multiplex PCR; in TCRdb, only in-frame clones are kept and a portion is missing. The sample carries about 410,000 clones, 14% recorded once. The material sequenced was naive CD4+ T cells from blood. The receptors originated from a man in his thirties or forties in good health. Each CDR3 is given with its conserved first and last residue. Each record gives: V gene, D gene, J gene, clone size, CDR3 protein, CDR3 DNA. The D gene is left open where the match is weak. The size entry is marked missing in some rows and otherwise reads once, few, many or a size class.

v_gene: TRBV5-1
d_gene: TRBD2
j_gene: TRBJ2-1
abundance: few
CDR3aa: CASSLGTSGAYNEQFF
CDR3nt: TGCGCCAGCAGCTTGGGTACTAGCGGGGCCTACAATGAGCAGTTCTTC

v_gene: TRBV20-1
d_gene: -
j_gene: TRBJ2-1
abundance: -
CDR3aa: CSATDYNEQFF
CDR3nt: TGCAGTGCTACCGACTACAATGAGCAGTTCTTC

v_gene: TRBV25-1
d_gene: -
j_gene: TRBJ2-2
abundance: -
CDR3aa: CASSVGTHTGELFF
CDR3nt: TGTGCCAGCAGTGTAGGCACTCACACCGGGGAGCTGTTTTTT

v_gene: TRBV4-3
d_gene: -
j_gene: TRBJ2-3
abundance: -
CDR3aa: CASSPQGTDTQYF
CDR3nt: TGCGCCAGCAGCCCGCAGGGCACAGATACGCAGTATTTT

v_gene: TRBV7-2
d_gene: -
j_gene: TRBJ2-7
abundance: few
CDR3aa: CASSTGNSYEQYF
CDR3nt: TGTGCCAGCAGCACCGGGAACTCCTACGAGCAGTACTTC

v_gene: TRBV15
d_gene: -
j_gene: TRBJ2-3
abundance: -
CDR3aa: CATSSTRESADTQYF
CDR3nt: TGTGCCACCAGCAGCACCCGGGAGTCGGCAGATACGCAGTATTTT

v_gene: TRBV7-9
d_gene: -
j_gene: TRBJ1-4
abundance: few
CDR3aa: CASSLAPTQGNEKLFF
CDR3nt: TGTGCCAGCAGCTTAGCGCCCACGCAGGGTAATGAAAAACTGTTTTTT

v_gene: TRBV5-6
d_gene: -
j_gene: TRBJ2-2
abundance: few
CDR3aa: CASSLRRGELFF
CDR3nt: TGTGCCAGCAGCTTGCGACGCGGGGAGCTGTTTTTT

v_gene: TRBV30
d_gene: -
j_gene: TRBJ1-3
abundance: few
CDR3aa: CAWVDVATIYF
CDR3nt: TGTGCCTGGGTCGATGTCGCCACCATATATTTT

v_gene: TRBV18
d_gene: TRBD1
j_gene: TRBJ1-1
abundance: few
CDR3aa: CASSPMLDRGNTEAFF
CDR3nt: TGTGCCAGCTCACCAATGTTGGACAGGGGGAACACTGAAGCTTTCTTT

v_gene: TRBV7-2
d_gene: -
j_gene: TRBJ2-3
abundance: -
CDR3aa: CASSRLGADTQYF
CDR3nt: TGTGCCAGCAGCCGGTTGGGAGCAGATACGCAGTATTTT

v_gene: TRBV5-4
d_gene: -
j_gene: TRBJ2-3
abundance: few
CDR3aa: CASSQGGALGTDTQYF
CDR3nt: TGCGCCAGCAGCCAAGGGGGGGCCCTGGGGACAGATACGCAGTATTTT

v_gene: TRBV7-6
d_gene: -
j_gene: TRBJ2-5
abundance: -
CDR3aa: CASSLGLNHRKGTQYF
CDR3nt: TGTGCCAGCAGCTTAGGACTCAACCACCGTAAGGGGACCCAGTACTTC

v_gene: TRBV29-1
d_gene: TRBD2
j_gene: TRBJ2-1
abundance: -
CDR3aa: CSGARTSGGVYNEQFF
CDR3nt: TGCAGCGGGGCCAGGACTAGCGGGGGCGTATACAATGAGCAGTTCTTC

v_gene: TRBV19
d_gene: TRBD1
j_gene: TRBJ1-1
abundance: -
CDR3aa: CASSRQGRGTEAFF
CDR3nt: TGTGCCAGTAGTCGACAGGGTCGTGGCACTGAAGCTTTCTTT

v_gene: TRBV7-2
d_gene: -
j_gene: TRBJ2-2
abundance: -
CDR3aa: CASSLSTGWTGELFF
CDR3nt: TGTGCCAGCAGCTTATCAACAGGGTGGACCGGGGAGCTGTTTTTT

v_gene: TRBV19
d_gene: -
j_gene: TRBJ1-5
abundance: -
CDR3aa: CASGVGPGGQPQHF
CDR3nt: TGTGCCAGTGGGGTAGGGCCAGGCGGCCAGCCCCAGCATTTT

v_gene: TRBV29-1
d_gene: -
j_gene: TRBJ1-4
abundance: -
CDR3aa: CSASSRWEKLFF
CDR3nt: TGCAGCGCCTCATCCAGGTGGGAAAAACTGTTTTTT

v_gene: TRBV18
d_gene: -
j_gene: TRBJ2-3
abundance: few
CDR3aa: CASSPPGGSTDTQYF
CDR3nt: TGTGCCAGCTCACCACCGGGAGGAAGCACAGATACGCAGTATTTT

v_gene: TRBV15
d_gene: -
j_gene: TRBJ2-5
abundance: -
CDR3aa: CATSRRFGDYQETQYF
CDR3nt: TGTGCCACCAGCAGACGGTTTGGGGACTACCAAGAGACCCAGTACTTC

v_gene: TRBV5-4
d_gene: -
j_gene: TRBJ2-3
abundance: -
CDR3aa: CASSLAGGGKDTQYF
CDR3nt: TGTGCCAGCAGCTTGGCCGGGGGAGGTAAAGATACGCAGTATTTT

v_gene: TRBV15
d_gene: -
j_gene: TRBJ2-3
abundance: -
CDR3aa: CATSRGTPDTQYF
CDR3nt: TGTGCCACCAGCAGAGGTACGCCAGATACGCAGTATTTT